A selection of T cell receptor beta chains follows, all from one sample in a study of shared clonotypes between healthy human individuals. Data came from immunoSEQ multiplex PCR; TCRdb stores just in-frame clones and leaves some out. The data contain 1.5 million to 1.9 million clones, 98% of them singletons. The sequenced material came from naive CD4+ T cells sorted from blood. The source of these receptors is a man in his thirties or forties in good health. CDR3s include the opening cysteine and the closing phenylalanine or tryptophan. Fields, in order: D gene, J gene, clone size, V gene, CDR3 DNA, CDR3 protein. The D gene is left open where the match is weak. A row's size may be missing; if present it is once, few, many or a size class.

d_call: .
j_call: TRBJ1-5
clone_size: .
v_call: TRBV10-2
cdr3_nt: TGCGCCAGCAGTGTATCGGGTGGTCGCCATCAGCCCCAGCATTTT
cdr3_aa: CASSVSGGRHQPQHF

d_call: .
j_call: TRBJ2-6
clone_size: .
v_call: TRBV21-1
cdr3_nt: TGTGCCAGCAGCAAAGATGGGCACAGGGGAGCGGGAGGGGCCAACGTCCTGACTTTC
cdr3_aa: CASSKDGHRGAGGANVLTF

d_call: .
j_call: TRBJ2-3
clone_size: .
v_call: TRBV9
cdr3_nt: TGTGCCAGCAGCGTAGTGGCGGAGGGGACAGATACGCAGTATTTT
cdr3_aa: CASSVVAEGTDTQYF

d_call: TRBD1
j_call: TRBJ2-7
clone_size: once
v_call: TRBV7-2
cdr3_nt: TGTGCCAGCAGGCGGACAGGGTTCAACTACGAGCAGTACTTC
cdr3_aa: CASRRTGFNYEQYF

d_call: .
j_call: TRBJ2-1
clone_size: .
v_call: TRBV27
cdr3_nt: TGTGCCAGCACCGGGACCTTAAGCTCCTACAATGAGCAGTTCTTC
cdr3_aa: CASTGTLSSYNEQFF

d_call: .
j_call: TRBJ2-3
clone_size: .
v_call: TRBV7-5
cdr3_nt: TGTGTCAGAAGCTTGGCTAGCGGCCAGACAGATACGCAGTATTTT
cdr3_aa: CVRSLASGQTDTQYF

d_call: .
j_call: TRBJ2-7
clone_size: .
v_call: TRBV6-5
cdr3_nt: TGTGCCAGCTCTAGGGGGGGCGGCAGCTCCTACGAGCAGTACTTC
cdr3_aa: CASSRGGGSSYEQYF

d_call: .
j_call: TRBJ2-3
clone_size: .
v_call: TRBV5-1
cdr3_nt: TGCGCCAGCAGCACGCCGACAGCCGATACGCAGTATTTT
cdr3_aa: CASSTPTADTQYF

d_call: TRBD2
j_call: TRBJ2-1
clone_size: .
v_call: TRBV7-9
cdr3_nt: TGTGCCAGCAGAAGAATAGGGACTAGCGGTACTAATGAGCAGTTCTTC
cdr3_aa: CASRRIGTSGTNEQFF

d_call: .
j_call: TRBJ2-2
clone_size: .
v_call: TRBV7-7
cdr3_nt: TGTGCCAGCAGCCCCGGGGGGCCGAACACCGGGGAGCTGTTTTTT
cdr3_aa: CASSPGGPNTGELFF

d_call: .
j_call: TRBJ1-1
clone_size: once
v_call: TRBV6-1
cdr3_nt: TGTGCCAGCAGTGACAGGGAGGGCACTGAAGCTTTCTTT
cdr3_aa: CASSDREGTEAFF

d_call: .
j_call: TRBJ2-7
clone_size: .
v_call: TRBV7-9
cdr3_nt: TGTGCCAGCAGCTTAGGACCGGGGGACCTACACGAGCAGTACTTC
cdr3_aa: CASSLGPGDLHEQYF

d_call: .
j_call: TRBJ1-4
clone_size: .
v_call: TRBV5-4
cdr3_nt: TGTGCCAGCAGCTTACGTCAGGGACAAGGTGGACCGGAAAAACTGTTTTTT
cdr3_aa: CASSLRQGQGGPEKLFF

d_call: .
j_call: TRBJ2-5
clone_size: .
v_call: TRBV7-7
cdr3_nt: TGTGCTAGCAGCTTAGCCGGGCCGGGAGAGACCCAGTACTTC
cdr3_aa: CASSLAGPGETQYF

d_call: .
j_call: TRBJ2-7
clone_size: .
v_call: TRBV6-5
cdr3_nt: TGTGCCAGCAGTTACGGGGTCGAGGACACGACAGACGAGCAGTACTTC
cdr3_aa: CASSYGVEDTTDEQYF

d_call: .
j_call: TRBJ2-7
clone_size: .
v_call: TRBV5-6
cdr3_nt: TGTGCCAGCAGCTTGGTTAGCGCCCTGAGCTCCTACGAGCAGTACTTC
cdr3_aa: CASSLVSALSSYEQYF

d_call: .
j_call: TRBJ2-1
clone_size: .
v_call: TRBV19
cdr3_nt: TGTGCCAGTAGCACGAACAGGGACAATGAGCAGTTCTTC
cdr3_aa: CASSTNRDNEQFF

d_call: .
j_call: TRBJ2-1
clone_size: .
v_call: TRBV7-9
cdr3_nt: TGTGCCAGCAGCCCAATAGTATACAATGAGCAGTTCTTC
cdr3_aa: CASSPIVYNEQFF

d_call: .
j_call: TRBJ1-2
clone_size: once
v_call: TRBV9
cdr3_nt: TGTGCCAGCAGCGAATGGGACAAGGCGGTAGATGGCTACACCTTC
cdr3_aa: CASSEWDKAVDGYTF

d_call: .
j_call: TRBJ2-3
clone_size: .
v_call: TRBV5-5
cdr3_nt: TGTGCCAGCAGCTTGGGGCCAGCTGACACAGATACGCAGTATTTT
cdr3_aa: CASSLGPADTDTQYF

d_call: .
j_call: TRBJ1-3
clone_size: once
v_call: TRBV30
cdr3_nt: TGTGCCTGGAGTGAAGTTTTGGGAAACACCATATATTTT
cdr3_aa: CAWSEVLGNTIYF

d_call: TRBD1
j_call: TRBJ2-7
clone_size: .
v_call: TRBV25-1
cdr3_nt: TGTGCCAGCCCCGACAGGGGGCCCGGGCACTCCTACGAGCAGTACTTC
cdr3_aa: CASPDRGPGHSYEQYF

d_call: TRBD2
j_call: TRBJ2-1
clone_size: .
v_call: TRBV29-1
cdr3_nt: TGCAGCGTTGTACGACTAGCGAGATACAATGAGCAGTTCTTC
cdr3_aa: CSVVRLARYNEQFF

d_call: TRBD2
j_call: TRBJ2-7
clone_size: .
v_call: TRBV5-4
cdr3_nt: TGTGCCAGCAGCTTGGGGACTAGCGGATTATACGAGCAGTACTTC
cdr3_aa: CASSLGTSGLYEQYF

d_call: .
j_call: TRBJ1-3
clone_size: .
v_call: TRBV2
cdr3_nt: TGTGCCAGCAAGGAGGAAACCATCTCTGGAAACACCATATATTTT
cdr3_aa: CASKEETISGNTIYF

d_call: .
j_call: TRBJ2-7
clone_size: once
v_call: TRBV30
cdr3_nt: TGTGGCGGCGGCAGGTTCTACGAGCAGTACTTC
cdr3_aa: CGGGRFYEQYF

d_call: .
j_call: TRBJ1-5
clone_size: once
v_call: TRBV6-4
cdr3_nt: TGTGCCAGCAGTGAAGAGTGGTTGGGTCAGCCCCAGCATTTT
cdr3_aa: CASSEEWLGQPQHF

d_call: .
j_call: TRBJ1-3
clone_size: .
v_call: TRBV29-1
cdr3_nt: TGCAGTTACTCACGGAGGGGGGCTGGAAACACCATATATTTT
cdr3_aa: CSYSRRGAGNTIYF

d_call: .
j_call: TRBJ2-3
clone_size: .
v_call: TRBV29-1
cdr3_nt: TGCAGCGTTGCAACGAGCACAGATACGCAGTATTTT
cdr3_aa: CSVATSTDTQYF

d_call: TRBD2
j_call: TRBJ2-1
clone_size: .
v_call: TRBV10-1
cdr3_nt: TGCGCCAGCAGTGGACTAGCGGGAGGAAACAATGAGCAGTTCTTC
cdr3_aa: CASSGLAGGNNEQFF

d_call: TRBD2
j_call: TRBJ2-7
clone_size: .
v_call: TRBV28
cdr3_nt: TGTGCCAGCAGTTGGAGCGGGAGAAGCTACGAGCAGTACTTC
cdr3_aa: CASSWSGRSYEQYF

d_call: .
j_call: TRBJ2-7
clone_size: .
v_call: TRBV7-7
cdr3_nt: TGTGCTAGCAGCCTAGGGGAGCATTCCTACGAGCAGTACTTC
cdr3_aa: CASSLGEHSYEQYF

d_call: .
j_call: TRBJ2-3
clone_size: .
v_call: TRBV5-1
cdr3_nt: TGCGCCAGCAGCTTAGTGGGAGATACGCAGTATTTT
cdr3_aa: CASSLVGDTQYF

d_call: .
j_call: TRBJ2-5
clone_size: .
v_call: TRBV28
cdr3_nt: TGTGCCAGCAGTTCCAGGTTAGGGAATTTGTACCAAGAGACCCAGTACTTC
cdr3_aa: CASSSRLGNLYQETQYF

d_call: TRBD1
j_call: TRBJ2-7
clone_size: .
v_call: TRBV28
cdr3_nt: TGTGCCAGCAGAGACCCCCAGGGGGCCTACGAGCAGTACTTC
cdr3_aa: CASRDPQGAYEQYF

d_call: .
j_call: TRBJ2-1
clone_size: .
v_call: TRBV5-1
cdr3_nt: TGCGCCAGCAGCTTGGGACTTAGGTGGCAGAGCTCCTACAATGAGCAGTTCTTC
cdr3_aa: CASSLGLRWQSSYNEQFF

d_call: TRBD2
j_call: TRBJ2-3
clone_size: .
v_call: TRBV11-3
cdr3_nt: TGTGCCAGCAGCCCGGCGGGGGGAGATACGCAGTATTTT
cdr3_aa: CASSPAGGDTQYF

d_call: TRBD2
j_call: TRBJ2-7
clone_size: .
v_call: TRBV7-2
cdr3_nt: TGTGCCAGCAGCCTGGGCCGGCGGGAGGACCTCTACGAGCAGTACTTC
cdr3_aa: CASSLGRREDLYEQYF

d_call: .
j_call: TRBJ2-7
clone_size: .
v_call: TRBV6-6
cdr3_nt: TGTGCCAGCAGTTATACTAGGTCCTACGAGCAGTACTTC
cdr3_aa: CASSYTRSYEQYF

d_call: TRBD1
j_call: TRBJ2-7
clone_size: .
v_call: TRBV11-2
cdr3_nt: TGTGCCAGCAGCTTAGCCTTTCCGGGACAGGAGCAGTACTTC
cdr3_aa: CASSLAFPGQEQYF

d_call: .
j_call: TRBJ2-5
clone_size: few
v_call: TRBV18
cdr3_nt: TGTGCCAGCACGTACCAAGAGACCCAGTACTTC
cdr3_aa: CASTYQETQYF

d_call: TRBD2
j_call: TRBJ2-1
clone_size: once
v_call: TRBV18
cdr3_nt: TGTGCCAGCTCTCCCGGGACTAGCGCCCTCAATGAGCAGTTCTTC
cdr3_aa: CASSPGTSALNEQFF

d_call: TRBD1
j_call: TRBJ2-5
clone_size: .
v_call: TRBV7-7
cdr3_nt: TGTGCTAGCAGCTATACAAGGGGGCTCGAGACCCAGTACTTC
cdr3_aa: CASSYTRGLETQYF

d_call: .
j_call: TRBJ2-1
clone_size: once
v_call: TRBV28
cdr3_nt: TGTGCCAGCAGTTTGTTTTCGCTAGCTGTACATGAGCAGTTCTTC
cdr3_aa: CASSLFSLAVHEQFF

d_call: TRBD1
j_call: TRBJ1-4
clone_size: .
v_call: TRBV14
cdr3_nt: TGTGCCAGCAGCCATAGACAGGGGGTGGCAACTAATGAAAAACTGTTTTTT
cdr3_aa: CASSHRQGVATNEKLFF

d_call: TRBD1
j_call: TRBJ1-2
clone_size: .
v_call: TRBV18
cdr3_nt: TGTGCCAGCTCACCACAACGGGACAGGGTCTCCGGCTACACCTTC
cdr3_aa: CASSPQRDRVSGYTF

d_call: TRBD1
j_call: TRBJ2-7
clone_size: .
v_call: TRBV5-6
cdr3_nt: TGTGCCAGCAGCTCAGGGGGCTACGAGCAGTACTTC
cdr3_aa: CASSSGGYEQYF

d_call: .
j_call: TRBJ2-5
clone_size: .
v_call: TRBV7-2
cdr3_nt: TGTGCCAGCAGCTTAGGGCGGGCGCACCAAGAGACCCAGTACTTC
cdr3_aa: CASSLGRAHQETQYF

d_call: .
j_call: TRBJ2-2
clone_size: .
v_call: TRBV7-2
cdr3_nt: TGTGCCAGCAGCTTAGTGATTGGGGTGTTAAGCACCGGGGAGCTGTTTTTT
cdr3_aa: CASSLVIGVLSTGELFF

d_call: .
j_call: TRBJ1-1
clone_size: .
v_call: TRBV7-9
cdr3_nt: TGTGCCAGCAGCTCTTCCCCCGGGGACGTCGAAATTGAAGCTTTCTTT
cdr3_aa: CASSSSPGDVEIEAFF

d_call: .
j_call: TRBJ2-1
clone_size: .
v_call: TRBV19
cdr3_nt: TGTGCCAGTAGACCGCCTACCGGCCTTAACAATGAGCAGTTCTTC
cdr3_aa: CASRPPTGLNNEQFF

d_call: .
j_call: TRBJ1-1
clone_size: .
v_call: TRBV19
cdr3_nt: TGTGCCAGTAGTGCCCTAGGCAACACTGAAGCTTTCTTT
cdr3_aa: CASSALGNTEAFF

d_call: TRBD1
j_call: TRBJ2-7
clone_size: .
v_call: TRBV29-1
cdr3_nt: TGCAGCGTTGGGACAGGGGGCTCCTACGAGCAGTACTTC
cdr3_aa: CSVGTGGSYEQYF

d_call: .
j_call: TRBJ2-5
clone_size: .
v_call: TRBV5-1
cdr3_nt: TGCGCCAGCAGCTTGTCGGGCAGACAAGAGACCCAGTACTTC
cdr3_aa: CASSLSGRQETQYF

d_call: .
j_call: TRBJ2-7
clone_size: .
v_call: TRBV11-2
cdr3_nt: TGTGCCAGCAGCTTACGGGTTAGCTCCTACGAGCAGTACTTC
cdr3_aa: CASSLRVSSYEQYF

d_call: .
j_call: TRBJ1-3
clone_size: .
v_call: TRBV25-1
cdr3_nt: TGTGCCAGCAGTTTTGGCCAAACCTCTGGAAACACCATATATTTT
cdr3_aa: CASSFGQTSGNTIYF

d_call: TRBD2
j_call: TRBJ2-1
clone_size: .
v_call: TRBV10-3
cdr3_nt: TGTGCCATCAGTCCTCTAGCGGCCTACAATGAGCAGTTCTTC
cdr3_aa: CAISPLAAYNEQFF